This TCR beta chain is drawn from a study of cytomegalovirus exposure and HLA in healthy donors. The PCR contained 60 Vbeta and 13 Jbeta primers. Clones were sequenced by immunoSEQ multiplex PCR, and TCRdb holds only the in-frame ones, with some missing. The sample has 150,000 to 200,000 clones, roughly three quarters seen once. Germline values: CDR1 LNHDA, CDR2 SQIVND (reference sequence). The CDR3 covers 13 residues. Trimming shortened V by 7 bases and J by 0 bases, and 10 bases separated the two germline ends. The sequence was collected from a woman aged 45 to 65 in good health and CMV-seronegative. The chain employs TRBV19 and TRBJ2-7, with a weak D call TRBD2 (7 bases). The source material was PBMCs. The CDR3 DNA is TGTGCCAGTAAGGGGGGGGACTCCTACGAGCAGTACTTC. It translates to CASKGGDSYEQYF.